This TCR beta chain was sequenced for a study of Ad26.COV2.S vaccination and SARS-CoV-2 variants (dated by TCRdb to about 2021). Study-wide context: Vaccine-arm donors were drawn from COV1001, a multicentre, randomized, double-blind, placebo-controlled phase I-IIa trial of Ad26.COV2.S in healthy adults. Participants in the trial were split at random into five groups of five each, receiving low-dose or high-dose Ad26.COV2.S once or twice, or else placebo on both occasions. Investigators remained blinded to trial group allocation during experiments and outcome assessment. Ad26.COV2.S was administered intramuscularly at a dose of 5x10^10 or 1x10^11 viral particles, either as one shot or as two shots given 56 days apart. A total of 32 samples were included in the TCR-sequenced set, comprising around 19 Ad26.COV2.S vaccine recipients, 5 placebo recipients and 8 SARS-CoV-2 convalescent individuals. Sequencing of the TCRbeta repertoire served to evaluate the specificity and breadth of SARS-CoV-2-reactive T cell receptors following Ad26.COV2.S vaccination.

A note on this clone: It has no known antigen specificity. Qualities for individual bases were not recorded, and no much larger clone is one base off.

Spanning cysteine to phenylalanine, the CDR3 consists of 16 amino acids. Left in the record is the CDR3 DNA by itself, 48 bases read in frame from the first base. Sample treatment or condition, as interpreted from the label and publication: some 20 received Ad26.COV2.S at low or high dose, single or two shots; about 5 received placebo; per-sample allocation not given. For vaccine and placebo recipients, repertoires were sequenced using samples collected on day 63 after the first injection. In Cohort 1b, about 25 adults aged 18-55 years were enrolled at a single site in Boston, USA, between 29 July and 7 August 2020. Ad26.COV2.S was a replication-incompetent adenovirus type 26 vector that expressed a prefusion-stabilized SARS-CoV-2 spike protein derived from the original Wuhan strain. TCRbeta CDR3 regions were sequenced with the immunoSEQ Assay. After extraction, genomic DNA underwent amplification by bias-controlled multiplex PCR, followed by high-throughput sequencing. Regarding the original processing steps: To quantify the absolute abundance of each unique TCRbeta CDR3 region, sequences were collapsed and filtered. T cell fraction was estimated by normalizing TCRbeta template counts to usable DNA, with usable DNA measured through amplification of reference genes found in all nucleated cells. Repertoire TCRs were annotated as SARS-CoV-2-specific by exact matching of V gene, CDR3 amino acid sequence and J gene to a known reactive TCR set. MIRA supplied the reference SARS-CoV-2 TCR set, which was filtered for enrichment in COVID-19-positive ImmuneCODE repertoires so that public or cross-reactive TCRs were removed. Drawing on the MIRA antigens, annotated TCRs were analysed further at the level of specific ORF or position within ORF. Breadth was defined as annotated unique rearrangements over total unique productive rearrangements; depth was the summed frequency of those rearrangements. Two-sided Wilcoxon rank-sum tests were used to compare TCR breadth between groups. The clones in this table, taken by TCRdb from immuneACCESS, are in-frame only. Not every clone is retained; where verified, under half of the shortfall comes from an unresolved V gene, and the cause of the rest is unknown. The DNA gave D and trimming, while V, J and clone size come from that table. In all, the sample holds some 480,000 clones, and around 88% of those were seen once. Of the sample, more than 10% falls within the top ten clones.

The study at large found these results: Vaccine and placebo recipients had comparable non-spike TCR breadth, which fits with the vaccine containing only spike. Higher spike-specific TCR breadth was observed in Ad26.COV2.S recipients than in placebo recipients (P = 0.0014). Substantial breadth of spike-specific CD8+ and CD4+ T cell responses was reported after vaccination. The study was not powered to compare responses between vaccine doses or regimens. According to the authors, total T cell responses may have been underestimated by the TCR breadth and depth analyses.

This receptor was taken from a person aged 18 to 65 who received the Ad26.COV2.S COVID-19 vaccine or a placebo. The V gene is TRBV21-1 and the J gene is TRBJ2-1; the table's D gene call, TRBD1, was not cross checked with the DNA. TRBV21-1 is designated a pseudogene. The material was peripheral blood, obtained in a trial of Ad26.COV2.S vaccine versus placebo. Here is the DNA: TGTGCCAGCAGCAACAAGGGACAGGGCTTTGTCAATGAGCAGTTCTTC. Translated, this is CASSNKGQGFVNEQFF.